The source of this TCR beta chain is a study of technical replicates of blood from several donors. The germline V gene encodes CDR1 MNHEY and CDR2 SMNVEV (reference sequence). This CDR3 spans 16 amino acids. V was clipped by 0 bases and J by 0 bases, with 12 bases between them. Some clones are missing from TCRdb's copy, which holds only in-frame ones; the method was immunoSEQ multiplex PCR. The sample shows about 67,000 clones, under 98% of them seen only once. The sequencing input was T cells isolated from PBMCs. This rearrangement joins TRBV27 to TRBJ2-7, with D maybe TRBD2 (6 bases). This clonotype was obtained from a human donor in good health. The CDR3 region has the DNA TGTGCCAGCAGTTTATCCGGAGGGGTGAACTCCTACGAGCAGTACTTC. This encodes CASSLSGGVNSYEQYF.